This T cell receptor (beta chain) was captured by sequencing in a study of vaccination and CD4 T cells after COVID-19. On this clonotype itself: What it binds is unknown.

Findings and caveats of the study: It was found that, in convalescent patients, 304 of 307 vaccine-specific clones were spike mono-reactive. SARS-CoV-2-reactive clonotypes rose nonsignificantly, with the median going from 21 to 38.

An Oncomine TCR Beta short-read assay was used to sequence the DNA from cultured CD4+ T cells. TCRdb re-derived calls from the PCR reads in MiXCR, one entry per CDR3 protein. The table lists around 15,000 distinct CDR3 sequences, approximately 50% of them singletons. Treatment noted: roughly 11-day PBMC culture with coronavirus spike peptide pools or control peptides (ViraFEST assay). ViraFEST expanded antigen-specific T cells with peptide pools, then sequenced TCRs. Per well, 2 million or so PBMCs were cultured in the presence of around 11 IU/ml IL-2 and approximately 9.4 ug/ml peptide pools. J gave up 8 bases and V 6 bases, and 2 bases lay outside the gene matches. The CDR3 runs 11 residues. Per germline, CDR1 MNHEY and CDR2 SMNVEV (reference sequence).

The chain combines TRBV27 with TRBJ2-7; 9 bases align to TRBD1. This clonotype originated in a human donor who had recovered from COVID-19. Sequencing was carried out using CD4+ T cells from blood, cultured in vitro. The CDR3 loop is CASRGQGKQYF. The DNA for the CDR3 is TGTGCCAGCAGGGGACAGGGTAAGCAGTACTTC.